The 27 T cell receptor beta chains in this list originate from one sample, sequenced in a study of T cell repertoires in cytomegalovirus infection. Each CDR3 protein gets one entry after TCRdb re-called the reads with MiXCR. The table lists some 400,000 distinct CDR3 sequences, around a sixth of them singletons, with approximately 10% in the top ten. The sample consisted of PBMCs. These receptor sequences come from a human donor in good health (CMV status not recorded). Some clones in this sample may be carry-over from other donors' samples.

This clonotype was recorded many times. This chain links TRBV7-2 with TRBJ1-2; 8 bases are a match to TRBD1. The CDR3 runs to 14 residues. Germline V lookup: CDR1 SGHTA, CDR2 FQGNSA. Trimming at V came to 6 bases and at J to 4 bases, leaving 7 bases not matched to a gene. CDR3 bases: TGTGCCAGCAGATCAGGGGGCAAAACCTATGGCTACACCTTC. Protein sequence: CASRSGGKTYGYTF.

The genes are TRBV28 and TRBJ2-3, with TRBD2 matching 10 bases. This CDR3 is built from 15 residues. V lost 6 bases and J lost 4; bases outside the gene matches: 7. The germline V gene encodes CDR1 MDHEN and CDR2 SYDVKM. The CDR3, as DNA: TGTGCCAGCAGATTTGAAGCGGGAGGGTCAGATACGCAGTATTTT. It is translated as CASRFEAGGSDTQYF.

The chain carries TRBV27 and TRBJ2-1, with D perhaps TRBD1 (6 bases). Germline V gene sequence: CDR1 MNHEY, CDR2 SMNVEV (reference sequence). The CDR3 is made up of 16 amino acids. The V gene lost 0 bases and the J gene lost 9 bases, with 18 bases spanning the gap. CDR3 coding DNA: TGTGCCAGCAGTTTATCGATTGAACAGGGTGTGGGTGAGCAGTTCTTC. Residues: CASSLSIEQGVGEQFF.

This clonotype appeared a few times. In DNA form, the CDR3 reads TGTGCCAGCAGTGGGGTCGGAGGCACCAATCAGCCCCAGCATTTT. This gives the protein CASSGVGGTNQPQHF. The chain recombines TRBV6-1 with TRBJ1-5, with unresolved D. This CDR3 is 15 amino acids long. V was shortened by 4 bases and J by 3 bases, with 13 bases between the two germline ends. Germline assignment: CDR1 MNHNS and CDR2 SASEGT.

The chain combines TRBV7-8 with TRBJ1-1, with D possibly TRBD1 on 5 matching bases. Trimming stripped 5 bases from V and 5 bases from J, with 12 bases between. CDR1 and CDR2 from the germline V gene are SGHVS and FQNEAQ. The CDR3 runs 13 residues. The CDR3 bases are TGTGCCAGCAGCCCAGGGAGGTGGACTGAAGCTTTCTTT. This sequence encodes CASSPGRWTEAFF. The full variable domain, its missing parts supplied by reference TRBV7-8 and TRBJ1-1, is GAGVSQSPRYKVAKRGQDVALRCDPISGHVSLFWYQQALGQGPEFLTYFQNEAQLDKSGLPSDRFFAERPEGSVSTLKIQRTQQEDSAVYLCASSPGRWTEAFFGQGTRLTVV.

This clonotype was observed a handful of times. This chain connects TRBV28 to TRBJ2-2; the match to TRBD2 covers 9 bases. This CDR3 is 14 amino acids long. Germline loops: CDR1 MDHEN, CDR2 SYDVKM. V lost 10 bases to trimming and J lost 6 bases; unmatched junction nucleotides: 9. CDR3 residues: CATVAGERSGELFF. The CDR3 nucleotides read TGTGCCACTGTAGCGGGGGAGCGGTCCGGGGAGCTGTTTTTT.

This clonotype showed up just a few times. This chain links TRBV7-6 with TRBJ1-1; D unclear. V was pared by 3 bases and J by 0 bases, with 8 bases between. Germline loops: CDR1 SGHVS, CDR2 FNYEAQ. CDR3 length equals 14 residues. The CDR3 reads CASSFERMNTEAFF. The CDR3 DNA reads TGTGCCAGCAGCTTCGAAAGGATGAACACTGAAGCTTTCTTT.

This clonotype was recorded many times. The chain is built from TRBV6-1 and TRBJ2-1, with D tentatively TRBD2 (5 bases). The V gene lost 4 bases and the J gene lost 2 bases, with 15 bases spanning the gap. Germline CDR1 is MNHNS and CDR2 is SASEGT. The CDR3 sequence is 16 residues long. The CDR3: CASSVRDTTPYNEQFF. CDR3 in DNA: TGTGCCAGCAGTGTTCGGGATACTACTCCCTACAATGAGCAGTTCTTC.

This chain uses TRBV20-1 with TRBJ2-4; 9 nucleotides line up with TRBD2. Germline V gene data show CDR1 as DFQATT and CDR2 as SNEGSKA (reference sequence). The CDR3 is 13 amino acids. J was trimmed by 4 bases and V by 5 bases; bases with no gene match: 3. CDR3 bases: TGCAGTGCTGTAACTAGCGGGAAAAACATTCAGTACTTC. This sequence encodes CSAVTSGKNIQYF.

This clonotype was counted ten times or more. V and J are TRBV6-1 and TRBJ1-1; tentatively, D is TRBD1 (6 bases). The CDR3 is 17 residues long. Trimming pared 2 bases from V and 4 bases from J, leaving 20 bases between. Germline V CDR1 and CDR2: MNHNS, SASEGT. As DNA, the CDR3 is TGTGCCAGCAGTGAATTCGGGGGCCTGGGTCTTGTCACTGAAGCTTTCTTT. This sequence encodes CASSEFGGLGLVTEAFF.

This clonotype was recorded many times. The chain combines TRBV7-8 with TRBJ1-6, with D uncertain. Germline loops: CDR1 SGHVS, CDR2 FQNEAQ. V lost 5 bases and J lost 10, with 15 bases in between. The CDR3 extends over 14 amino acids. CDR3 DNA: TGTGCCAGCAGCGATAAGGTTACGGCGTCACCCCTCCACTTT. Translation: CASSDKVTASPLHF.

The chain carries TRBV5-1 and TRBJ2-7; the match to TRBD2 covers 10 bases. Trimming took 2 bases from V and 7 from J; bases not matched to a gene: 3. CDR1 is SGHRS, CDR2 YFSETQ, per germline. The CDR3 spans 13 residues. CDR3 bases: TGCGCCAGCAGCTTTGTACTAGCGGGGGAGCAGTACTTC. This translates into CASSFVLAGEQYF.

This clonotype was observed once. The V and J genes are TRBV12-3 or TRBV12-4 and TRBJ2-7; D assignment may be TRBD1 or TRBD2 (5 bases each). This CDR3 contains 13 residues. Trimming removed 3 bases from V and 5 bases from J, with 11 bases in between. In nucleotides, the CDR3 is TGTGCCAGCAGTTTTGGCAGGGACCACGAGCAGTACTTC. Translated: CASSFGRDHEQYF.

The J gene is TRBJ1-5, the V gene TRBV4-1; D gene unclear. This CDR3 region has 14 residues. Trimming took off 3 bases at V and 3 bases at J, with 9 bases between the two ends. The germline V gene encodes CDR1 MGHRA and CDR2 YSYEKL. As DNA, the CDR3 is TGCGCCAGCAGCCAGGCCGACAACAATCAGCCCCAGCATTTT. Its protein product is CASSQADNNQPQHF.

The sample holds a few counts of this clonotype. This rearrangement joins TRBV3-1 to TRBJ2-5; 7 bases are shared with TRBD1. CDR3 size: 17 residues. The V segment lost 0 bases and the J segment 4 bases; nucleotides outside the gene matches: 11. Germline-derived CDR1 and CDR2 are LGHDT and YNNKEL (reference sequence). In nucleotides, the CDR3 is TGTGCCAGCAGCCAAGAGGGGGTAGGGGGCAACGGAGAGACCCAGTACTTC. This sequence encodes CASSQEGVGGNGETQYF.

This clonotype was counted only a few times. The rearrangement links TRBV28 to TRBJ2-7, with a tentative D call TRBD1 (6 bases). The V and J ends lost 5 bases and 3 bases respectively, with 14 bases between them. This CDR3 is 14 amino acids long. Germline loops: CDR1 MDHEN, CDR2 SYDVKM. The CDR3 is CASSDTGLGYEQYF. DNA of the CDR3: TGTGCCAGCAGTGACACAGGGTTAGGCTACGAGCAGTACTTC.

This clonotype showed up just a few times. The rearrangement links TRBV28 to TRBJ2-3; D call uncertain. Trimming took off 7 bases at V and 2 bases at J, with 25 bases between the two ends. CDR3 length: 18 amino acids. Germline CDR1 reads MDHEN; CDR2 reads SYDVKM. The CDR3 protein is CASTQHLGSRSPTDTQYF. The DNA of the CDR3 is TGTGCCAGCACCCAACACTTAGGGTCTCGTAGCCCCACAGATACGCAGTATTTT. The full variable domain, rest sourced from reference TRBV28 and TRBJ2-3, is DVKVTQSSRYLVKRTGEKVFLECVQDMDHENMFWYRQDPGLGLRLIYFSYDVKMKEKGDIPEGYSVSREKKERFSLILESASTNQTSMYLCASTQHLGSRSPTDTQYFGPGTRLTVL.

This clonotype was observed a handful of times. The chain couples TRBV18 to TRBJ1-4; TRBD1 might be the D (5 bases). Trimming shortened V by 2 bases and J by 2 bases, and 6 bases separated the two germline ends. This CDR3 contains 14 residues. Germline loops: CDR1 KGHSH, CDR2 LQKENI. In nucleotides, the CDR3 is TGTGCCAGCTCACCAAGGGGTACTAATGAAAAACTGTTTTTT. Translation: CASSPRGTNEKLFF.

There are a few counts of this clonotype. The chain has TRBV10-3 and TRBJ2-3, with D perhaps TRBD1 (6 bases). Trimming removed 0 bases from V and 6 bases from J, with 13 bases in between. Germline CDR1 is ENHRY and CDR2 is SYGVKD. The CDR3 totals 15 residues. The CDR3 reads CAISESGVRGDTQYF. CDR3 in DNA: TGTGCCATCAGTGAGTCGGGCGTTAGGGGGGATACGCAGTATTTT.

The rearrangement joins TRBV6-6 to TRBJ2-3; 10 bases fit TRBD1. Per the germline V gene, CDR1 is MNHNY and CDR2 is SVGAGI (reference sequence). The CDR3 covers 13 residues. V lost 11 bases, J lost 5 bases, and 7 bases stayed unmatched. This chain's CDR3 is CAGQGGLGDTQYF. CDR3 in DNA: TGTGCCGGACAGGGGGGCTTAGGAGATACGCAGTATTTT.

This clonotype occurred many times. The chain couples TRBV6-2 or TRBV6-3 to TRBJ1-2; no clear D. The V end lost 2 bases, the J end lost 2 bases, and 9 bases lay between the germline ends. There are 14 residues in the CDR3. Looked up from germline, CDR1 is MNHEY and CDR2 is SVGEGT. CDR3 sequence (DNA): TGTGCCAGCAGTTACCCAGGAGGCAACTATGGCTACACCTTC. Amino acids: CASSYPGGNYGYTF.

Many counts were recorded for this clonotype. This chain links TRBV7-2 with TRBJ2-3; D is undetermined. This CDR3 is 12 amino acids long. In germline, CDR1 is SGHTA, CDR2 FQGNSA. V was cut by 2 bases and J by 9 bases, with 9 bases left in between. The CDR3 reads CASSLQAVTQYF. The DNA for the CDR3 is TGTGCCAGCAGCTTACAAGCAGTAACGCAGTATTTT.

The V call is TRBV12-3 or TRBV12-4, the J call TRBJ2-1, with D possibly being TRBD2 (5 bases). Trimming left V 4 bases short and J 6 bases short, with 13 bases between. The CDR3 is made up of 14 amino acids. The CDR3 loop reads CASSSSEGPNEQFF. The CDR3 DNA reads TGTGCCAGCAGTTCGTCTGAGGGTCCCAATGAGCAGTTCTTC.

This clonotype has just a few counts. The V gene is TRBV7-8, the J gene TRBJ1-5; D unresolved. The germline gives CDR1 SGHVS, CDR2 FQNEAQ. The V end was cut by 0 bases, the J end by 10 bases, with 16 bases between. This CDR3 has 15 amino acids. This CDR3 is CASSLARNGGPPQHF. CDR3 sequence (DNA): TGTGCCAGCAGCTTAGCAAGGAACGGTGGCCCCCCCCAGCATTTT. The entire variable domain, with the rest obtained from reference TRBV7-8 and TRBJ1-5, is as follows: GAGVSQSPRYKVAKRGQDVALRCDPISGHVSLFWYQQALGQGPEFLTYFQNEAQLDKSGLPSDRFFAERPEGSVSTLKIQRTQQEDSAVYLCASSLARNGGPPQHFGDGTRLSIL.

This clonotype was detected only a few times. DNA of the CDR3: TGTGCCAGCAGCCCCACGGGGCAGAGCTCTGGAAACACCATATATTTT. Amino acids: CASSPTGQSSGNTIYF. The rearrangement joins TRBV11-2 to TRBJ1-3; TRBD1 might be the D (5 bases). The CDR3 is made up of 16 amino acids. The germline gives CDR1 SGHAT, CDR2 FQNNGV. Trimming removed 5 bases from V and 0 bases from J, with 14 bases in between.

V gene TRBV7-9 combines with J gene TRBJ1-5; 9 positions agree with TRBD1. V lost 5 bases, J lost 1 base, and 3 bases stayed unmatched. The CDR3 spans 15 residues. CDR1 and CDR2 (germline): SEHNR, FQNEAQ (reference sequence). The CDR3 region is CASSIGTGSNQPQHF. Written as DNA, the CDR3 is TGTGCCAGCAGCATCGGGACAGGGAGCAATCAGCCCCAGCATTTT.

This clonotype appeared a single time. The rearrangement uses TRBV2 and TRBJ2-3; 13 bases agree with TRBD2. The CDR3 has 17 residues. V shed 3 bases and J 2 bases; nucleotides not matched to a gene: 5. Germline-derived CDR1 and CDR2 are SNHLY and FYNNEI. This chain's CDR3 is CASSERTSGGITDTQYF. The CDR3 nucleotides are TGTGCCAGCAGTGAGAGGACTAGCGGGGGTATCACAGATACGCAGTATTTT.